Shown below are 14 T cell receptor beta chains from a single sample sequenced in a study of long-term antiretroviral therapy in people with HIV. They ran version v3.0 of the immunoSEQ assay at survey level. The repertoire was sequenced with immunoSEQ multiplex PCR; TCRdb's copy has only in-frame clones and lacks some. The table lists 30,000 to 35,000 clones, over 85% of them singletons. The sequencing here drew on unsorted PBMCs, taken about 5.1 years after starting antiretroviral therapy. Receptor source: a woman aged 50 to 60 with HIV.

In DNA, the CDR3 is TGTGCCAGCGGGTTATGGCAGGCCCAAGAGACCCAGTACTTC. Translating it yields CASGLWQAQETQYF. The rearrangement links TRBV6-1 to TRBJ2-5; D not resolved. The germline V gene encodes CDR1 MNHNS and CDR2 SASEGT. The CDR3 is 14 amino acids. Trimming left V 8 bases short and J 1 base short, with 14 bases between.

The chain uses TRBV7-9 and TRBJ2-7; TRBD1 agrees at 7 bases. V was pared by 3 bases and J by 3 bases, with 2 bases of the junction left unmatched. There are 13 residues in the CDR3. CDR1 is SEHNR, CDR2 FQNEAQ, per germline (reference sequence). The CDR3 region is CASSFGDSYEQYF. The CDR3 DNA reads as TGTGCCAGCAGCTTCGGGGACAGCTACGAGCAGTACTTC.

The rearrangement joins TRBV2 to TRBJ2-5; no definite D call. The CDR3 is made up of 11 amino acids. Germline assignment: CDR1 SNHLY and CDR2 FYNNEI. The CDR3 sequence: CGTATQETQYF. The DNA for the CDR3 is TGTGGCACAGCCACCCAAGAGACCCAGTACTTC.

This clone came up once. The chain links TRBV7-9 to TRBJ1-6; maybe TRBD1 (6 bases). Looked up from germline, CDR1 is SEHNR and CDR2 is FQNEAQ (reference sequence). V lost 7 bases, J lost 10 bases, and 17 bases lay in between. CDR3 length equals 14 residues. The CDR3 DNA reads as TGTGCCAGCAACAGGGCGGAGTCTCTATCACCCCTCCACTTT. This encodes CASNRAESLSPLHF.

This chain connects TRBV19 to TRBJ1-2; D is possibly TRBD1 (5 bases). Looked up from germline, CDR1 is LNHDA and CDR2 is SQIVND (reference sequence). V gave up 8 bases and J gave up 8 bases, with 18 bases separating them. The CDR3 has 13 residues. Here the CDR3 reads CASRGGAAEGYTF. The CDR3 DNA follows: TGTGCCAGTCGCGGCGGGGCAGCGGAGGGCTACACCTTC.

The chain uses TRBV5-1 and TRBJ2-3; D not certain. CDR3 length equals 12 residues. Germline-derived CDR1 and CDR2 are SGHRS and YFSETQ. The V end lost 3 bases, the J end lost 6 bases, and 8 bases lay between the germline ends. CDR3 sequence reads: CASSSPSDTQYF. CDR3 nucleotides: TGCGCCAGCAGCTCCCCCTCGGATACGCAGTATTTT. Variable domain in full (rest from reference TRBV5-1 and TRBJ2-3): KAGVTQTPRYLIKTRGQQVTLSCSPISGHRSVSWYQQTPGQGLQFLFEYFSETQRNKGNFPGRFSGRQFSNSRSEMNVSTLELGDSALYLCASSSPSDTQYFGPGTRLTVL.

V and J are TRBV9 and TRBJ1-4; D possibly corresponds to TRBD1 (6 bases). Trimming shortened V by 2 bases and J by 7 bases, and 15 bases separated the two germline ends. CDR1 SGDLS and CDR2 YYNGEE come from the germline V gene. The CDR3 contains 15 residues. In DNA, the CDR3 is TGTGCCAGCAGCGTCGGCGGGGGGCTGGTTGAAAAACTGTTTTTT. It codes for CASSVGGGLVEKLFF.

CDR3 sequence: CASSLFGRNTIYF. The CDR3 coding sequence is TGTGCCAGCAGCTTATTTGGTCGAAACACCATATATTTT. V and J are TRBV11-2 and TRBJ1-3; D unresolved. CDR1 is SGHAT, CDR2 FQNNGV, per germline. CDR3 length: 13 amino acids. V was cut by 2 bases and J by 5 bases, with 7 bases left in between.

The J gene is TRBJ2-1, the V gene TRBV5-1; the D gene is possibly TRBD1 (6 bases). Trimming shortened V by 0 bases and J by 5 bases, and 12 bases separated the two germline ends. The CDR3 runs 15 residues. Per the germline V gene, CDR1 is SGHRS and CDR2 is YFSETQ. The CDR3 sequence: CASSLDRAGDNEQFF. The CDR3 coding sequence is TGCGCCAGCAGCTTGGACAGGGCCGGGGACAATGAGCAGTTCTTC. The variable domain in full, with the rest retrieved from reference TRBV5-1 and TRBJ2-1, is KAGVTQTPRYLIKTRGQQVTLSCSPISGHRSVSWYQQTPGQGLQFLFEYFSETQRNKGNFPGRFSGRQFSNSRSEMNVSTLELGDSALYLCASSLDRAGDNEQFFGPGTRLTVL.

V usage is TRBV5-5 and J usage is TRBJ2-7; 7 nucleotides agree with TRBD1. V was pared by 2 bases and J by 7 bases, with 12 bases of the junction left unmatched. The V gene's germline CDR1 is SGHKS and CDR2 YYEKEE (reference sequence). The CDR3 is made up of 15 amino acids. This CDR3 reads CASSLSQGYRGEQYF. In DNA, the CDR3 is TGTGCCAGCAGCTTATCACAGGGGTATAGGGGTGAGCAGTACTTC.

The V gene is TRBV2, the J gene TRBJ1-1; D uncertain. The V and J ends lost 4 bases and 0 bases respectively, with 6 bases between them. The CDR3 is made up of 13 amino acids. CDR1 is SNHLY and CDR2 is FYNNEI in the germline V gene. The CDR3 region is CASSGQMNTEAFF. Written as DNA, the CDR3 is TGTGCCAGCAGTGGACAAATGAACACTGAAGCTTTCTTT.

The V call is TRBV5-1, the J call TRBJ1-1; D may be TRBD1 (6 bases). This CDR3 region has 15 residues. Trimming cost V 0 bases and J 6 bases, with 15 bases left between them. Germline V CDR1 and CDR2: SGHRS, YFSETQ. CDR3 nucleotides: TGCGCCAGCAGCTTGGCCATAGGGGGGGCCCCTGAAGCTTTCTTT. This gives the protein CASSLAIGGAPEAFF.

This clone was picked up one time. The chain uses TRBV2 and TRBJ1-2; perhaps TRBD1 as D (5 bases). The germline V and J ends were trimmed by 4 bases and 2 bases, with 8 bases remaining between them. The germline V gene has CDR1 SNHLY and CDR2 FYNNEI. The CDR3 sequence is 13 residues long. The CDR3 DNA sequence: TGTGCCAGCAGTGCCGGGGGGAACTATGGCTACACCTTC. Encoded protein: CASSAGGNYGYTF.

The J gene is TRBJ2-2, the V gene TRBV5-5; 11 bases fit TRBD1. In germline, CDR1 is SGHKS, CDR2 YYEKEE (reference sequence). There are 16 residues in the CDR3. V shed 2 bases, J shed 5 bases, and the junction held 5 bases outside the gene matches. The CDR3 DNA follows: TGTGCCAGCAGCTTATCCGGGACAGGGGGGACCGGGGAGCTGTTTTTT. It is translated as CASSLSGTGGTGELFF.